This T cell receptor (beta chain) was sequenced in a study of blood T cells in healthy people across ages. Study-wide results and limits: Greater diversity and more naive CD4+ cells were seen in long-lived donors than in aged donors.

Next came a second PCR, run for roughly 7 to 12 cycles, which used a sample-barcoded 5' primer along with a J-beta primer mix. TCRdb reprocessed the 5' RACE reads with MiXCR, giving one entry per CDR3 protein. The sample lists around 1,900,000 distinct CDR3 sequences; about 39% were seen once. Concerning this clonotype: The target antigen is unknown.

This CDR3 is built from 12 residues. Germline V lookup: CDR1 SQVTM, CDR2 ANQGSEA. V shed 7 bases and J shed 3 bases, with 12 bases lying between them. The sequenced material came from blood. The chain recombines TRBV29-1 with TRBJ2-5, with a possible D match to TRBD2 (6 bases). The clonotype originates from a human donor in good health. Here the CDR3 DNA reads TGCAGCGCCCTGCGGGGCGAAGAGACCCAGTACTTC. Its protein is CSALRGEETQYF.